A selection of T cell receptor beta chains follows, all from one sample in a study of blood T cell repertoires in COVID-19. Measured with immunoSEQ multiplex PCR; TCRdb has only the in-frame clones, and not every one. The data show around 300,000 clones, 75% to 95% seen once. The specimen was peripheral blood. All receptors come from a young woman with COVID-19, enrolled during active disease. Both conserved end residues are part of each CDR3. D genes are given only for firm matches. Size values are once, few and many counts, or a class for expanded clones, and some rows have none.

>TRBD1|.|TRBJ2-1|16|TRBV6-2/TRBV6-3
CASSLDRGRELNEQFF
TGTGCCAGCAGCTTGGACAGGGGGCGCGAGCTCAATGAGCAGTTCTTC
>TRBD1|.|TRBJ1-2|17|TRBV24-1
CATPNYTPGQGFYGYTF
TGTGCCACGCCAAACTATACTCCGGGACAGGGCTTCTATGGCTACACCTTC
>TRBD1|.|TRBJ2-3|13|TRBV19
CASSTGGPDTQYF
TGTGCCAGTAGTACAGGGGGCCCAGATACGCAGTATTTT
>TRBD2|.|TRBJ2-6|17|TRBV28
CASTPYGGDPGANVLTF
TGTGCCAGCACCCCTTACGGGGGGGATCCTGGGGCCAACGTCCTGACTTTC
>.|.|TRBJ2-5|15|TRBV9
CASSVETSPGEAQYF
TGTGCCAGCAGCGTAGAAACTAGCCCCGGAGAGGCCCAGTACTTC
>.|.|TRBJ1-4|17|TRBV19
CASSIISTVATNEKLFF
TGTGCCAGTAGTATAATCTCCACGGTTGCAACTAATGAAAAACTGTTTTTT
>TRBD1|.|TRBJ2-5|15|TRBV19
CASSDRPTGSETQYF
TGTGCCAGTAGTGATCGCCCGACAGGGTCGGAGACCCAGTACTTC
>.|.|TRBJ2-6|15|TRBV9
CASSVGHSGANVLTF
TGTGCCAGCAGCGTAGGACACTCTGGGGCCAACGTCCTGACTTTC
>.|.|TRBJ1-1|14|TRBV7-2
CASTIARGSTEAFF
TGTGCCAGCACTATAGCGCGGGGGAGCACTGAAGCTTTCTTT
>.|.|TRBJ2-2|15|TRBV5-6
CASSRLGGGTGELFF
TGTGCCAGCAGCCGGTTAGGCGGTGGCACCGGGGAGCTGTTTTTT
>TRBD1|.|TRBJ1-3|14|TRBV7-2
CASSLGQGADTIYF
TGTGCCAGCAGCTTGGGGCAGGGGGCCGACACCATATATTTT
>.|.|TRBJ1-2|12|TRBV30
CAWSQDDYGYTF
TGTGCCTGGAGTCAGGATGACTATGGCTACACCTTC
>TRBD1|.|TRBJ1-5|14|TRBV18
CASSGQGTNQPQHF
TGTGCCAGCTCAGGACAGGGAACGAATCAGCCCCAGCATTTT
>TRBD2|.|TRBJ2-7|15|TRBV10-1
CASSDRTSGRYEQYF
TGCGCCAGCAGTGACCGGACTAGCGGGAGATACGAGCAGTACTTC
>TRBD1|once|TRBJ1-5|15|TRBV2
CASSGDRGTFQPQHF
TGTGCCAGCAGCGGGGACAGGGGAACTTTCCAGCCCCAGCATTTT
>.|.|TRBJ1-1|15|TRBV4-1
CASSPSGGAGTEAFF
TGCGCCAGCAGCCCATCTGGGGGGGCGGGGACTGAAGCTTTCTTT
>.|.|TRBJ1-2|14|TRBV6-5
CASSPSSGFYGYTF
TGTGCCAGCAGTCCCTCGTCGGGGTTCTATGGCTACACCTTC
>TRBD1|.|TRBJ1-2|14|TRBV2
CASGRDRGNYGYTF
TGTGCCAGCGGGCGGGACAGGGGTAACTATGGCTACACCTTC
>.|.|TRBJ2-7|11|TRBV30
CAWKGPIEQYF
TGTGCCTGGAAGGGGCCTATCGAGCAGTACTTC
>TRBD1|.|TRBJ2-6|16|TRBV18
CASSPTGLPGANVLTF
TGTGCCAGCTCACCGACAGGGCTCCCTGGGGCCAACGTCCTGACTTTC
>TRBD1|.|TRBJ1-4|13|TRBV12-3/TRBV12-4
CASSGQGNEKLFF
TGTGCCAGCTCGGGACAGGGGAACGAAAAACTGTTTTTT
>.|.|TRBJ2-7|14|TRBV5-1
CASSFRTRAGEQYF
TGCGCCAGCAGCTTTAGGACACGGGCGGGGGAGCAGTACTTC
>.|.|TRBJ1-2|17|TRBV4-3
CASSQDLLTALGYGYTF
TGCGCCAGCAGCCAAGATCTTCTTACAGCCCTTGGCTATGGCTACACCTTC
>.|.|TRBJ2-3|16|TRBV7-2
CASSLNGRGTGDTQYF
TGTGCCAGCAGCTTAAATGGGCGCGGGACCGGAGATACGCAGTATTTT
>.|.|TRBJ1-5|14|TRBV28
CASSWYGAGQPQHF
TGTGCCAGCAGTTGGTATGGGGCTGGGCAGCCCCAGCATTTT
>TRBD2|once|TRBJ2-7|15|TRBV3-1/TRBV3-2
CASSRSSGSTYEQYF
TGTGCCAGCAGCCGGAGTAGCGGGAGCACCTACGAGCAGTACTTC
>TRBD1|.|TRBJ2-3|11|TRBV19
CASKQGVTQYF
TGTGCCAGTAAACAGGGGGTTACGCAGTATTTT
>TRBD1|.|TRBJ1-5|15|TRBV10-2
CASKEGAIDNQPQHF
TGCGCCAGCAAGGAGGGGGCAATTGACAATCAGCCCCAGCATTTT
>.|.|TRBJ1-3|15|TRBV9
CASSVVGGTGNTIYF
TGTGCCAGCAGCGTAGTTGGGGGGACTGGAAACACCATATATTTT
>TRBD2|.|TRBJ2-4|17|TRBV7-9
CASSLTGLAGEKNIQYF
TGTGCCAGCAGCTTAACAGGACTAGCGGGAGAGAAAAACATTCAGTACTTC
>.|medium-sized|TRBJ1-2|18|TRBV13
CASSLRGWDRGNNYGYTF
TGTGCCAGCAGCTTAAGGGGATGGGATCGAGGAAACAACTATGGCTACACCTTC
>TRBD1|once|TRBJ1-6|14|TRBV5-5
CASSPGQGATPLHF
TGTGCCAGCAGCCCGGGACAGGGGGCCACACCCCTCCACTTT
>.|.|TRBJ1-2|14|TRBV6-5
CASRLGQLNYGYTF
TGTGCCAGCAGGCTAGGACAGCTAAACTATGGCTACACCTTC
>.|.|TRBJ1-5|17|TRBV28
CASSLSSLGQGLQPQHF
TGTGCCAGCAGTTTATCCTCTCTGGGGCAGGGGCTTCAGCCCCAGCATTTT
>.|.|TRBJ1-1|14|TRBV5-1
CASSFMGGGTEAFF
TGCGCCAGCAGCTTCATGGGGGGTGGCACTGAAGCTTTCTTT
>TRBD1|.|TRBJ2-2|15|TRBV10-3
CAISAQGARTGELFF
TGTGCCATCAGTGCACAGGGGGCGCGCACCGGGGAGCTGTTTTTT
>.|.|TRBJ2-3|15|TRBV18
CASSPGLAGSSGQYF
TGTGCCAGCTCACCTGGCCTAGCTGGAAGTTCAGGGCAGTATTTT
>.|.|TRBJ1-6|17|TRBV14
CASSQDRTDRPNSPLHF
TGTGCCAGCAGCCAAGATCGAACTGACAGACCCAATTCACCCCTCCACTTT
>.|.|TRBJ2-1|15|TRBV5-5
CASSLDGISYNEQFF
TGTGCCAGCAGCTTGGACGGGATATCCTACAATGAGCAGTTCTTC
>.|.|TRBJ1-4|13|TRBV4-1
CASSHGGNEKLFF
TGCGCCAGCAGCCACGGGGGGAATGAAAAACTGTTTTTT
>TRBD1|.|TRBJ1-2|14|TRBV7-8
CASSLFDRVGGYTF
TGTGCCAGCAGCTTATTCGACAGGGTGGGCGGCTACACCTTC
>.|.|TRBJ2-3|15|TRBV6-6
CASSYGAGTTDTQYF
TGTGCCAGCAGTTACGGGGCGGGGACGACAGATACGCAGTATTTT
>TRBD2|.|TRBJ2-3|15|TRBV7-9
CASSLMAGVADTQYF
TGTGCCAGCAGCTTAATGGCGGGAGTCGCAGATACGCAGTATTTT
>TRBD2|.|TRBJ2-5|18|TRBV9
CASSPKGGSSGRQETQYF
TGTGCCAGCAGCCCTAAAGGGGGGTCTAGCGGGAGGCAAGAGACCCAGTACTTC
>TRBD1|.|TRBJ1-2|15|TRBV28
CASSSGTGLGYGYTF
TGTGCCAGCAGTTCGGGGACAGGGCTGGGCTATGGCTACACCTTC
>.|once|TRBJ1-5|16|TRBV6-5
CASSSAGAYSNQPQHF
TGTGCCAGCAGTTCCGCGGGGGCCTATAGCAATCAGCCCCAGCATTTT
>TRBD2|.|TRBJ2-1|23|TRBV23-1
CASSQSGLAGERAFSPVVNEQFF
TGCGCCAGCAGTCAATCGGGACTAGCGGGAGAACGGGCCTTCTCTCCGGTGGTCAATGAGCAGTTCTTC
>.|.|TRBJ1-2|15|TRBV7-9
CASSLAREADYGYTF
TGTGCCAGCAGCTTAGCACGAGAGGCCGACTATGGCTACACCTTC
>.|.|TRBJ2-7|15|TRBV19
CASSIDPASDYEQYF
TGTGCCAGTAGTATAGATCCGGCTAGCGACTACGAGCAGTACTTC
>.|.|TRBJ2-1|14|TRBV9
CASSVESRFDEQFF
TGTGCCAGCAGCGTAGAGTCCCGGTTCGATGAGCAGTTCTTC